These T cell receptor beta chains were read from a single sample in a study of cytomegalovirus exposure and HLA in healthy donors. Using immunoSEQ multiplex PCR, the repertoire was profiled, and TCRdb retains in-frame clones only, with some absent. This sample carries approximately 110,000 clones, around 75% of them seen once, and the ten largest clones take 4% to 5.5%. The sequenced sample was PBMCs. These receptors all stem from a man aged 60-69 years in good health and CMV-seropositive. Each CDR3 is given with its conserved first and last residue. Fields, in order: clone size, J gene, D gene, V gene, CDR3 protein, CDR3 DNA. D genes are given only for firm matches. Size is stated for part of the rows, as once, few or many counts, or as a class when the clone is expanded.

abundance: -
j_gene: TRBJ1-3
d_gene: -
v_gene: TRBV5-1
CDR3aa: CASSRQGPHEPGNTIYF
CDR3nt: TGCGCCAGCAGTCGGCAGGGGCCCCACGAACCTGGAAACACCATATATTTT

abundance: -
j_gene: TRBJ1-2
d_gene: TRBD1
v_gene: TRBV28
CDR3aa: CASSGRGRDGYTF
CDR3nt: TGTGCCAGCAGTGGCAGGGGGCGCGATGGCTACACCTTC

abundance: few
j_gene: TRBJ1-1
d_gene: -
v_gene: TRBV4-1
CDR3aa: CASSPTQGTEAFF
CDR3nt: TGCGCCAGCAGCCCAACGCAGGGCACTGAAGCTTTCTTT

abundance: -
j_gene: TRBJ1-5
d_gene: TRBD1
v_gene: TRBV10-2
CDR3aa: CASTGGSNQPQHF
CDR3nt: TGCGCCAGCACAGGGGGCAGCAATCAGCCCCAGCATTTT

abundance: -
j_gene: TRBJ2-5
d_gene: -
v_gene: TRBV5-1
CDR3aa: CASSLGDTRGETQYF
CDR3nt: TGCGCCAGCAGCTTGGGAGATACTCGGGGAGAGACCCAGTACTTC

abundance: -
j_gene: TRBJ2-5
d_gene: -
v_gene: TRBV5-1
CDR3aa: CASSPGQQETQYF
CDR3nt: TGCGCCAGCAGCCCTGGACAGCAAGAGACCCAGTACTTC

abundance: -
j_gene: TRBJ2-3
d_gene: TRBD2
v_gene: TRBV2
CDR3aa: CASSVGGGGDTQYF
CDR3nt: TGTGCCAGCAGTGTGGGCGGGGGGGGAGATACGCAGTATTTT

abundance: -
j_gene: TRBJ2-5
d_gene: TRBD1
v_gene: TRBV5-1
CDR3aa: CASSRDSYAETQYF
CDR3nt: TGCGCCAGCAGTCGGGACAGCTATGCGGAGACCCAGTACTTC

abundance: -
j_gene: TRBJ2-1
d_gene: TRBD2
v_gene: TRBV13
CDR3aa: CASSSTGTSGGANEQFF
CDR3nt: TGTGCCAGCAGCTCAACCGGGACTAGCGGGGGGGCGAATGAGCAGTTCTTC

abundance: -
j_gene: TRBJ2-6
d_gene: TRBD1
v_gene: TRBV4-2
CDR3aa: CASSQEGQISSGANVLTF
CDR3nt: TGTGCCAGCAGCCAAGAGGGACAGATAAGCTCTGGGGCCAACGTCCTGACTTTC

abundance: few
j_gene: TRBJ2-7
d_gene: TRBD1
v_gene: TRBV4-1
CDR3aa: CASSQLSGTGGEQYF
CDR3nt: TGCGCCAGCAGCCAGCTTTCCGGGACAGGGGGCGAGCAGTACTTC

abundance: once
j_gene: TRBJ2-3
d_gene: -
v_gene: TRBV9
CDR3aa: CASSVQQTDTQYF
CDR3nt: TGTGCCAGCAGCGTCCAACAGACAGATACGCAGTATTTT

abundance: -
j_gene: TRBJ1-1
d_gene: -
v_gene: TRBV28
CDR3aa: CASSLLQVEAFF
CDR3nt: TGTGCCAGCAGTCTTCTTCAGGTTGAAGCTTTCTTT

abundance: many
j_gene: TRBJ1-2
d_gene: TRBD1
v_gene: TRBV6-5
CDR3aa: CASTTGGEGYGYTF
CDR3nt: TGTGCCAGCACTACAGGGGGCGAAGGCTATGGCTACACCTTC

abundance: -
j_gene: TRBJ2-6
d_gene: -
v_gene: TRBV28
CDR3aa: CASRYSSGANVLTF
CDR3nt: TGTGCCAGCAGGTACAGCTCTGGGGCCAACGTCCTGACTTTC

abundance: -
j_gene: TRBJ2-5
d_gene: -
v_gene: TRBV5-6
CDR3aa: CASSPGPSGQETQYF
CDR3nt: TGTGCCAGCAGCCCCGGCCCTTCGGGTCAAGAGACCCAGTACTTC

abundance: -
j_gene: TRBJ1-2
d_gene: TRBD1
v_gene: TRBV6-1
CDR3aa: CASSTPGQGNTF
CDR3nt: TGTGCCAGCAGTACCCCGGGACAGGGGAATACCTTC

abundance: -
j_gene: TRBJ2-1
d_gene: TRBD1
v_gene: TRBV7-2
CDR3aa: CASSANTGTGWDEQFF
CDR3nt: TGTGCCAGCAGCGCTAATACCGGGACAGGGTGGGATGAGCAGTTCTTC

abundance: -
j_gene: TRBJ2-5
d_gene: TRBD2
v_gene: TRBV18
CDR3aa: CASSPPASGGETQYF
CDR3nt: TGTGCCAGCTCACCACCGGCCAGCGGGGGGGAGACCCAGTACTTC

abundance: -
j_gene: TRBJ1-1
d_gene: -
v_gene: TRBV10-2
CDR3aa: CASSGSYSEAFF
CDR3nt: TGCGCCAGCAGTGGGAGCTACTCTGAAGCTTTCTTT

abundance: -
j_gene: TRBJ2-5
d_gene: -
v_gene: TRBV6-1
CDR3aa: CASSGAGGTETQYF
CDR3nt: TGTGCCAGCAGTGGGGCAGGGGGGACAGAGACCCAGTACTTC

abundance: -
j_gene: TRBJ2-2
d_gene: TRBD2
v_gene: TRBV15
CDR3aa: CATSNKRGGAGELFF
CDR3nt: TGTGCCACCAGCAACAAGCGGGGGGGAGCCGGGGAGCTGTTTTTT

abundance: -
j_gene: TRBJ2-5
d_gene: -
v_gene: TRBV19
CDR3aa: CASSTSEGAQYF
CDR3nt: TGTGCCAGTAGTACCAGCGAGGGGGCCCAGTACTTC

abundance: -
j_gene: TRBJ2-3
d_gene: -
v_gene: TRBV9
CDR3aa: CASSPQGVSTDTQYF
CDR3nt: TGTGCCAGCAGCCCACAGGGCGTGAGCACAGATACGCAGTATTTT

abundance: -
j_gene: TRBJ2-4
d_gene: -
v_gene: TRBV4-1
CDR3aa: CASSQVLDVGAGDIQYF
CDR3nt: TGCGCCAGCAGCCAAGTACTCGACGTAGGGGCTGGGGACATTCAGTACTTC

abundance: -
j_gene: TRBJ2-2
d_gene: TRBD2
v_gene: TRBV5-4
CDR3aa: CASSLTSGGGGGELFF
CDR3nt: TGTGCCAGCAGCCTGACTAGCGGGGGGGGTGGCGGGGAGCTGTTTTTT

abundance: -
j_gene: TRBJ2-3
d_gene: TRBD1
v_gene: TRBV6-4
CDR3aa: CASRNSGGGADTQYF
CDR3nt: TGTGCCAGCAGGAACTCAGGGGGCGGCGCAGATACGCAGTATTTT

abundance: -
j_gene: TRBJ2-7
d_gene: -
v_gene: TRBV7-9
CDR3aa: CSSSLMTSEQYF
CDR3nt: TGTTCCAGCAGCCTTATGACTAGCGAGCAGTACTTC

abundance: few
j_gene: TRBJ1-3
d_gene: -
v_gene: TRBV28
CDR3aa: CASYSQGVGNTIYF
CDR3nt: TGTGCCAGCTACTCACAGGGTGTGGGAAACACCATATATTTT

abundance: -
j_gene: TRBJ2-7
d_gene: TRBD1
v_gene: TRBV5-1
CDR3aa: CASSLGTGDYQQYF
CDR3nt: TGCGCCAGCAGCTTGGGTACAGGGGATTACCAGCAGTACTTC

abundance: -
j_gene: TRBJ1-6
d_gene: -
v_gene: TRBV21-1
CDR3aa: CASSGGGRGSYNSPLHF
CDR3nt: TGTGCCAGCAGCGGGGGGGGCAGGGGTTCCTATAATTCACCCCTCCACTTT

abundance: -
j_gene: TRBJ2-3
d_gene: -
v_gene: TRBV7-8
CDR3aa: CASSLDGVGTDTQYF
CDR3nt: TGTGCCAGCAGCTTAGACGGGGTTGGCACAGATACGCAGTATTTT

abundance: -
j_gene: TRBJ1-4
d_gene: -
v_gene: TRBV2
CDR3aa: CASLRGRHDEKLFF
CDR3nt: TGTGCCAGCTTACGGGGGAGACACGATGAAAAACTGTTTTTT

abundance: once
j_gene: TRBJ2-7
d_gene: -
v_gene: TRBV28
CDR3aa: CASSLRAREQYF
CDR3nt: TGTGCCAGCAGTTTGCGGGCAAGGGAGCAGTACTTC

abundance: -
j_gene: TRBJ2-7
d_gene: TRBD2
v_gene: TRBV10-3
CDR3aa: CAISESRGLAGASYEQYF
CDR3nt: TGTGCCATCAGTGAGTCACGGGGACTAGCGGGGGCCTCCTACGAGCAGTACTTC

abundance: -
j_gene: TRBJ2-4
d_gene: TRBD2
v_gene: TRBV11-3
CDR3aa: CASSLAGLAGGNIQYF
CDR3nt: TGTGCCAGCAGCTTAGCCGGTCTAGCGGGGGGAAACATTCAGTACTTC

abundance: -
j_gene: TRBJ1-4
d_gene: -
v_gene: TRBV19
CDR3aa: CASSPRQEKLFF
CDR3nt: TGTGCCAGTAGTCCGCGACAGGAAAAACTGTTTTTT

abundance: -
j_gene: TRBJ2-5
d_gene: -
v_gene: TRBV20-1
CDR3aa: CSALSETQYF
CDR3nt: TGCAGTGCCCTGTCGGAGACCCAGTACTTC

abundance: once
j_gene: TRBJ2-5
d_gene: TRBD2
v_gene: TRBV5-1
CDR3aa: CASSLRVAGGQETQYF
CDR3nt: TGCGCCAGCAGCTTGCGGGTAGCGGGGGGCCAAGAGACCCAGTACTTC

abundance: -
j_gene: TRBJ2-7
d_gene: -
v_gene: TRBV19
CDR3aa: CASSLTGIYEQYF
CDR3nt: TGTGCCAGTAGTCTCACAGGTATCTACGAGCAGTACTTC

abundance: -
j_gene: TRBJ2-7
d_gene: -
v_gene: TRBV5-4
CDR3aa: CASSSQGGLRSREQYF
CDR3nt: TGTGCCAGCAGCTCCCAAGGGGGACTACGGTCTCGGGAGCAGTACTTC

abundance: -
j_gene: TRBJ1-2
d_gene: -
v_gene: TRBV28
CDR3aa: CASSFHPRDGYTF
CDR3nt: TGTGCCAGCAGTTTCCATCCTCGGGATGGCTACACCTTC

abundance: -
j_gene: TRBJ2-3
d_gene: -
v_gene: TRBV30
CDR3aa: CAWSVLGGTAADTQYF
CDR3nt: TGTGCCTGGAGTGTACTTGGGGGGACAGCAGCAGATACGCAGTATTTT

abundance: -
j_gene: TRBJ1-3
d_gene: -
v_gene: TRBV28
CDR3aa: CASSLAGNTIYF
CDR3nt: TGTGCCAGCAGTTTGGCCGGAAACACCATATATTTT

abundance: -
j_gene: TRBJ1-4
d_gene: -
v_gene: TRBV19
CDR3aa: CASRRQPNEKLFF
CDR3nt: TGTGCCAGTAGACGACAGCCTAATGAAAAACTGTTTTTT

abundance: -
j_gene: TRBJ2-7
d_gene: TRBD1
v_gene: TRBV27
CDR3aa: CASSRGTGSYEQYF
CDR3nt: TGTGCCAGCAGCCGTGGGACAGGGTCCTACGAGCAGTACTTC